The 32 T cell receptor beta chains listed next were all sequenced from one sample in a study of CD8+CD57+ T cells in acquired aplastic anemia. The TCR beta profiling, which covered VDJ combination and CDR3 sequence, was carried out using genomic DNA as the template. TCRdb ran MiXCR on the reads and lists one entry per CDR3 protein. Of around 400,000 distinct CDR3 sequences listed, about two thirds are singletons. The sequenced sample was sorted CD4+, CD8+, or CD8+CD57+ T cells (not recorded which) from PBMCs. Every receptor here comes from a human donor in good health, serving as a control.

In its sample, this clonotype was seen many times. V gene TRBV7-8 combines with J gene TRBJ2-7, with 7 bases identical to TRBD1. The V segment lost 3 bases and the J segment 7 bases; nucleotides outside the gene matches: 6. The CDR3 has 13 residues. Germline CDR1 reads SGHVS; CDR2 reads FQNEAQ. This CDR3 is CASSFTGVREQYF. CDR3 DNA: TGTGCCAGCAGCTTTACAGGGGTGCGGGAGCAGTACTTC.

This clonotype was seen only a few times. The chain links TRBV9 to TRBJ1-6; 7 bases are shared with TRBD1. The CDR3 spans 14 residues. CDR1 SGDLS and CDR2 YYNGEE come from the germline V gene. The V gene end was trimmed by 3 bases and the J gene end by 7 bases; junction bases not matched to a gene: 4. DNA for the CDR3: TGTGCCAGCAGCGGGACAGGCCAGAATTCACCCCTCCACTTT. Protein product: CASSGTGQNSPLHF.

Many counts were recorded for this clonotype. The gene calls are TRBV20-1 and TRBJ2-7; D gene ambiguous. Trimming left V 1 base short and J 2 bases short, with 6 bases between. Germline assignment: CDR1 DFQATT and CDR2 SNEGSKA (reference sequence). The CDR3 is 12 residues long. The CDR3 protein is CSARVSAYEQYF. CDR3 nucleotides: TGCAGTGCTAGAGTAAGTGCCTACGAGCAGTACTTC.

This clonotype was seen more than once but under ten times. The rearrangement joins TRBV6-5 to TRBJ2-7; D gene unclear. The germline V and J ends were trimmed by 5 bases and 4 bases, with 9 bases remaining between them. CDR1 and CDR2 from the germline V gene are MNHEY and SVGAGI. The CDR3 spans 12 residues. The CDR3 sequence: CASSDDGYEQYF. In DNA form, the CDR3 reads TGTGCCAGCAGTGATGACGGGTACGAGCAGTACTTC.

This clonotype has ten or more counts. Written as DNA, the CDR3 is TGCAGTGCTAGAGCCGGGGGGGTAAGCACAGATACGCAGTATTTT. As protein: CSARAGGVSTDTQYF. The chain joins TRBV20-1 to TRBJ2-3, with 8 bases aligning to TRBD2. This CDR3 spans 15 amino acids. The V gene's germline CDR1 is DFQATT and CDR2 SNEGSKA (reference sequence). V was clipped by 1 base and J by 0 bases; unmatched bases: 3.

This chain joins TRBV7-2 and TRBJ1-2; the match to TRBD1 covers 7 bases. The junction had 11 bases not matched to a gene; V was cut back by 4 bases and J by 12 bases. The CDR3 is 13 residues long. CDR1 is SGHTA and CDR2 is FQGNSA in the germline V gene. CDR3 coding DNA: TGTGCCAGCAGCTCCCGACAGGGCTCTGGAAACACCTTC. It encodes CASSSRQGSGNTF.

The genes are TRBV7-2 and TRBJ2-7; the D call may be TRBD1 or TRBD2 (5 bases each). The CDR3 is 15 amino acids. Germline CDR1 SGHTA, CDR2 FQGNSA. Between the trimmed V and J ends, which lost 1 base and 13 bases, there was a span of 23 bases. DNA of the CDR3: TGTGCCAGCAGCTTAGGACGGGGCGCCTACGAGCAGTACTACTTC. This sequence encodes CASSLGRGAYEQYYF.

This clonotype was observed once. The V and J genes are TRBV29-1 and TRBJ1-2; tentative D call: TRBD1 (5 bases). The CDR3 spans 12 residues. V lost 2 bases to trimming and J lost 4 bases, with 8 bases between them. The V gene's germline CDR1 is SQVTM and CDR2 ANQGSEA. CDR3 residues: CSVERGGYGYTF. As DNA, the CDR3 is TGCAGCGTTGAACGGGGGGGCTATGGCTACACCTTC.

The rearrangement joins TRBV20-1 to TRBJ2-7; a weak D match, TRBD2 (5 bases). V dropped 3 bases and J dropped 7 bases, with 13 bases sitting between them. The CDR3 extends over 12 amino acids. CDR1 and CDR2 (germline): DFQATT, SNEGSKA (reference sequence). Here the CDR3 reads CSASQAGGEQYF. The DNA of the CDR3 is TGCAGTGCTAGCCAAGCTGGAGGAGAGCAGTACTTC.

Details on this clonotype: The limits of the CDR3 on the DNA are not certain, so only TCRdb's listed CDR3 is given. This chain links TRBV19 with TRBJ1-5. The CDR3 length equals 14 residues, ends included. The V gene's germline CDR1 is LNHDA and CDR2 SQIVND (reference sequence). The CDR3 loop is CACAISQGLGPQHF.

Remarks on this clonotype: A much larger clone differs by one base, so this may be a read error. The chain uses TRBV6-4 and TRBJ2-3; TRBD2 aligns across 13 bases. Germline CDR1 is MRHNA and CDR2 is SNTAGT. The CDR3 loop spans 15 amino acids. This CDR3 is CASRTTSGGTDMQYF. DNA for the CDR3: TGTGCCAGCAGGACGACTAGCGGGGGGACAGATATGCAGTATTTT.

The V call is TRBV2, the J call TRBJ2-3; maybe TRBD1 (6 bases). Per the germline V gene, CDR1 is SNHLY and CDR2 is FYNNEI. Trimming took off 6 bases at V and 2 bases at J, with 27 bases between the two ends. The CDR3 length is 19 residues. In DNA form, the CDR3 reads TGTGCCAGCAGCTGGGGACCGGGACACCCACGTCGAAACACAGATACGCAGTATTTT. Translating it yields CASSWGPGHPRRNTDTQYF.

V usage is TRBV12-3 or TRBV12-4 and J usage is TRBJ1-6, with a tentative D call TRBD1 (6 bases). The CDR3 extends over 13 amino acids. V shed 10 bases and J shed 3 bases, with 10 bases lying between them. CDR3 sequence: CATRDIYNSPLHF. The CDR3 DNA is TGTGCCACCAGGGACATCTATAATTCACCCCTCCACTTT.

Written as DNA, the CDR3 is TGTGCCAGCAGCCAAGAGTCCCTAGACCCCTACAATGAGCAGTTCTTC. Encoded protein: CASSQESLDPYNEQFF. This chain uses TRBV3-1 with TRBJ2-1; the D is unclear. V lost 0 bases and J lost 2, with 11 bases in between. This CDR3 has 16 amino acids. CDR1 and CDR2 from the germline V gene are LGHDT and YNNKEL (reference sequence).

Worth noting for this clonotype: The conserved final phenylalanine or tryptophan is absent from the CDR3, which likely points to a read error. The DNA is omitted, as the CDR3 cannot be located on it reliably, and the CDR3 follows TCRdb's listing. J is TRBJ2-5 and V is TRBV27. CDR1 is MNHEY, CDR2 SMNVEV, per germline (reference sequence). The CDR3 comprises 11 residues, both ends counted. CDR3 protein: CASSSGRVLVS.

This clonotype appeared many times. This sequence joins TRBV7-9 and TRBJ2-2; D gene unclear. The CDR3 is made up of 11 amino acids. Looked up from germline, CDR1 is SEHNR and CDR2 is FQNEAQ (reference sequence). V was shortened by 3 bases and J by 5 bases, with 1 base between the two germline ends. Here the CDR3 reads CASSFTGELFF. The CDR3 DNA reads as TGTGCCAGCAGCTTTACCGGGGAGCTGTTTTTT.

This clonotype was seen more than once but under ten times. This chain links TRBV12-3 or TRBV12-4 with TRBJ2-5; TRBD1 matches 9 bases. The V gene end was trimmed by 4 bases and the J gene end by 7 bases; junction bases not matched to a gene: 10. This CDR3 contains 15 residues. CDR3 in amino acids: CASSYVPGQGWTQYF. The CDR3 DNA is TGTGCCAGCAGTTATGTGCCGGGACAGGGCTGGACCCAGTACTTC.

The chain links TRBV12-3 or TRBV12-4 to TRBJ1-5; D is unclear. CDR3 size: 15 residues. V lost 5 bases and J 11 bases, leaving 22 bases between the germline ends. Here the CDR3 DNA reads TGTGCCAGCAGTCCAAATTCCTTTATCAAAGAGACCCAGCATTTT. As protein: CASSPNSFIKETQHF.

A word on this clonotype: A read error may be the cause here, since a much bigger clone is one base away. This chain connects TRBV6-2 or TRBV6-3 to TRBJ2-3; TRBD2 aligns across 7 bases. Germline V gene sequence: CDR1 MNHEY, CDR2 SVGEGT. The CDR3 contains 16 residues. CDR3 bases: TGTGCCAGCAGTTACTCGACGGCGACTAGCACATATACGCAGTATTTT. This translates into CASSYSTATSTYTQYF.

Note on this clonotype: Likely a read error: the CDR3 ends without its conserved phenylalanine or tryptophan. For the CDR3, the DNA is TGTGCCAGCAGTGAATCCGTCAGCGCTGGGGCCAACGTCCTGACTTGC. Translating it yields CASSESVSAGANVLTC. The chain links TRBV27 to TRBJ2-6; no reliable D call. The CDR3 sequence is 16 residues long. Per germline, CDR1 MNHEY and CDR2 SMNVEV (reference sequence). V was trimmed by 5 bases and J by 2 bases, leaving 13 bases between them.

For this clonotype: The junction differs from germline at one of its ends, possibly a read error. The rearrangement uses TRBV7-2 and TRBJ1-5, with D tentatively TRBD1 (6 bases). The CDR3 contains 14 residues. Germline values: CDR1 SGHTA, CDR2 FQGNSA. For the CDR3, the DNA is TGTGCCAGCAGCTTAGCGCCGGGGGGGGCAGGTCGGTACTTT. This gives the protein CASSLAPGGAGRYF.

The chain joins TRBV19 to TRBJ2-3, with 8 bases matching TRBD2. Germline loops: CDR1 LNHDA, CDR2 SQIVND (reference sequence). The V gene end was trimmed by 6 bases and the J gene end by 10 bases; junction bases not matched to a gene: 9. The CDR3 sequence is 13 residues long. CDR3 protein: CASSIAGGRAQYF. The CDR3 region has the DNA TGTGCCAGTAGCATTGCGGGAGGAAGGGCGCAGTATTTT.

This sequence joins TRBV2 and TRBJ1-2, with unresolved D. CDR1 is SNHLY, CDR2 FYNNEI, per germline. V was cut by 4 bases and J by 4 bases, with 10 bases left in between. The CDR3 spans 13 residues. The CDR3 coding sequence is TGTGCCAGCAGTGCCGCCGGGGTCTATGGCTACACCTTC. The encoded protein is CASSAAGVYGYTF.

The V and J genes are TRBV5-5 and TRBJ2-5, with D uncertain. V shed 4 bases and J shed 2 bases, with 15 bases lying between them. Germline CDR1 is SGHKS and CDR2 is YYEKEE (reference sequence). CDR3 length: 15 residues. This chain's CDR3 is CASSLPGSAQETQYF. The CDR3 DNA sequence: TGTGCCAGCAGCCTGCCGGGCTCGGCTCAAGAGACCCAGTACTTC.

The chain uses TRBV7-2 and TRBJ1-3, with D maybe TRBD1 (5 bases). Per germline, CDR1 SGHTA and CDR2 FQGNSA. This CDR3 is 15 amino acids long. The V and J ends lost 5 bases and 16 bases respectively, with 27 bases between them. The CDR3 is CASSPHMDTEAFFYF. DNA for the CDR3: TGTGCCAGCAGCCCCCACATGGACACTGAAGCTTTCTTTTATTTT.

The chain combines TRBV19 with TRBJ1-3; maybe TRBD1 (5 bases). The CDR3 has 17 amino acids. Germline CDR1 is LNHDA and CDR2 is SQIVND (reference sequence). Deletions cut 9 bases from V and 2 bases from J, with 23 bases between. The CDR3, as DNA: TGTGCCAGCCGGGGCACCGGGGATACGGGGGCTGGAAACACCATATATTTT. Its protein product is CASRGTGDTGAGNTIYF.

About this clonotype: The junction departs from germline at one end; a sequencing error may be responsible. The V call is TRBV2, the J call TRBJ1-2; perhaps TRBD1 as D (5 bases). The CDR3 has 14 amino acids. Germline V CDR1 and CDR2: SNHLY, FYNNEI. CDR3 in DNA: TGTGCCAGCAGTGAGGCGAGGGGCAGGTATGGGTACTCCTTC. Its protein product is CASSEARGRYGYSF.

This clonotype showed up many times. This rearrangement joins TRBV12-3 or TRBV12-4 to TRBJ2-7; D is possibly TRBD2 (5 bases). Trimming cost V 0 bases and J 8 bases, with 17 bases left between them. The CDR3 covers 15 residues. In DNA, the CDR3 is TGTGCCAGCAGTTTAGCAGAGTTAGGAGGAACCAAGCAGTACTTC. It specifies CASSLAELGGTKQYF.

The rearrangement joins TRBV24-1 to TRBJ1-2; perhaps TRBD1 as D (6 bases). V lost 5 bases to trimming and J lost 5 bases, with 11 bases between them. The CDR3 length is 13 residues. CDR1 KGHDR and CDR2 SFDVKD come from the germline V gene. The CDR3 coding sequence is TGTGCCACCAGTGGAACAGGGAGGTATGGCTACACCTTC. Protein: CATSGTGRYGYTF.

The gene calls are TRBV7-2 and TRBJ1-4; no firm D call. The ends were cut back, 1 base at V and 8 bases at J, with 8 bases in the middle. Per germline, CDR1 SGHTA and CDR2 FQGNSA. The CDR3 runs 13 residues. This CDR3 is CASSLEAFEKLFF. In nucleotides, the CDR3 is TGTGCCAGCAGCTTAGAAGCCTTCGAAAAACTGTTTTTT. Full variable domain (missing parts from reference TRBV7-2 and TRBJ1-4): GAGVSQSPSNKVTEKGKDVELRCDPISGHTALYWYRQSLGQGLEFLIYFQGNSAPDKSGLPSDRFSAERTGGSVSTLTIQRTQQEDSAVYLCASSLEAFEKLFFGSGTQLSVL.

This clonotype occurred once. V usage is TRBV2 and J usage is TRBJ2-5, with 7 bases fitting TRBD1. The germline gives CDR1 SNHLY, CDR2 FYNNEI. CDR3 length: 14 residues. J lost 7 bases, V lost 7 bases, and 12 bases had no gene match. The CDR3: CASTQGTARGTQYF. The CDR3 nucleotides are TGTGCCAGCACCCAAGGGACAGCCCGCGGGACCCAGTACTTC.

Regarding this clonotype: The junction departs from germline at one end; a sequencing error may be responsible. The rearrangement joins TRBV24-1 to TRBJ2-7; D is perhaps TRBD2 (7 bases). This CDR3 spans 14 amino acids. Germline assignment: CDR1 KGHDR and CDR2 SFDVKD. The CDR3 loop reads CASSDSGGACEQYF. The CDR3 DNA follows: TGTGCCAGCAGTGACTCGGGGGGCGCCTGCGAGCAGTACTTC.